This T cell receptor beta chain was sequenced during a study of shared clonotypes between healthy human individuals. There are 13 residues in the CDR3. Germline V CDR1 and CDR2: SGHDT, YYEEEE. V gave up 5 bases and J gave up 0 bases, with 6 bases separating them. CD45RO+ cells were combined with CCR7-negative CD45RA+ TemRA cells to form CD8 memory. Concerning this clone: The antigen is not known.

Notes on the study in general: Naive subsets tended to show greater estimated richness than memory subsets. A reduction in generation probabilities was seen for non-shared clonotypes relative to those shared by all four donors.

As handled by the study authors: Junction-only immunoSEQ sequences carried no quality scores, so filtering differed. Some clones are missing from TCRdb's copy, which holds only in-frame ones; the method was immunoSEQ multiplex PCR. The DNA gave D and trimming, while V, J and clone size come from that table. The table records a few hundred thousand clones, approximately 97% of them present only once. The V gene is TRBV5-6, the J gene TRBJ2-1; D not certain. Material: memory CD8+ T cells sorted from blood. Subset of the sample: CD45RO+ cells pooled with CCR7-negative TemRA cells. This clonotype originated in a man aged 30-40 years in good health. Here the CDR3 DNA reads TGTGCCAGCAGACCGAGCTCCTACAATGAGCAGTTCTTC. Translated: CASRPSSYNEQFF.